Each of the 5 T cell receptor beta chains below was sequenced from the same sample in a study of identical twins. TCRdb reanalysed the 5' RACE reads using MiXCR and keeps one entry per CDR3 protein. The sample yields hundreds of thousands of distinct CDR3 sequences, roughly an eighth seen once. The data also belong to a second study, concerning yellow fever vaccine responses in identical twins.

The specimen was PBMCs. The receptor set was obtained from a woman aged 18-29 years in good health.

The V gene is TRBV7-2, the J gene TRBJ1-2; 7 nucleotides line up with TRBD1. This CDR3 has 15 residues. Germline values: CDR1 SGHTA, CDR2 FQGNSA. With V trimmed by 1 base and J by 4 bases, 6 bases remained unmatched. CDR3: CASSLGPGQTYGYTF. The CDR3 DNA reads TGTGCCAGCAGCTTAGGCCCGGGACAGACCTATGGCTACACCTTC.

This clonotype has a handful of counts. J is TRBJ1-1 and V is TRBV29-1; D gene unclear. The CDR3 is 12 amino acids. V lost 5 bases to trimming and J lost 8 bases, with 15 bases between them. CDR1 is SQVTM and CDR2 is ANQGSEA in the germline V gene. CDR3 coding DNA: TGCAGCGTTTACCTCCTCGCCGGGGAAGCTTTCTTT. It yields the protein CSVYLLAGEAFF.

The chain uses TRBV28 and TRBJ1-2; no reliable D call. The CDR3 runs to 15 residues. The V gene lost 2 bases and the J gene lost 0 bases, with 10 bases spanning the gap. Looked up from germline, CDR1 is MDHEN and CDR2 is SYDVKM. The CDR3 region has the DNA TGTGCCAGCAGTTTAGGGGTGGTCGCTAACTATGGCTACACCTTC. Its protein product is CASSLGVVANYGYTF.

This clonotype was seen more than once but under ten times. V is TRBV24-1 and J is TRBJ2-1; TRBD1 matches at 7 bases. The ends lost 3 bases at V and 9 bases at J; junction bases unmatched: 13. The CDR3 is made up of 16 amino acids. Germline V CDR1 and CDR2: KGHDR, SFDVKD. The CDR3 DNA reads TGTGCCACCAGTGATCAACAGGGGCCATTGCGTTCTGAGCAGTTCTTC. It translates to CATSDQQGPLRSEQFF.

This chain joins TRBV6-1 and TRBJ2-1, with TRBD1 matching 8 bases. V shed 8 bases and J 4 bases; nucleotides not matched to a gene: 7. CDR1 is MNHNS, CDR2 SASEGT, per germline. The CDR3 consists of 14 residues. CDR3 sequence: CASLKGQEYNEQFF. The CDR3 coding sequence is TGTGCCAGCTTGAAGGGACAGGAATACAATGAGCAGTTCTTC.